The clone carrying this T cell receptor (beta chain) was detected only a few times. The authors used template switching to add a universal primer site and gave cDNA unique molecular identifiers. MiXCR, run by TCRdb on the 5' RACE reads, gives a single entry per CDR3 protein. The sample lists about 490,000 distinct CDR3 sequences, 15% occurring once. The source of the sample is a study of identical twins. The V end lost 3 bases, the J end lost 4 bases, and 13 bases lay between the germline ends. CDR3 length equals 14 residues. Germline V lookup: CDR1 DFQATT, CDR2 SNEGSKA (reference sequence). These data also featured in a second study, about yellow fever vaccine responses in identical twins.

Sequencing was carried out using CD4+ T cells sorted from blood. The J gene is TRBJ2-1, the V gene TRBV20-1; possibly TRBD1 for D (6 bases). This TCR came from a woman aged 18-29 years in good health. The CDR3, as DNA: TGCAGTGCTAGTCGGCAGGGGCGTTACAATGAGCAGTTCTTC. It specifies CSASRQGRYNEQFF.